This T cell receptor (beta chain) was identified in a study of T cell responses to AZD1222 COVID-19 vaccine. General study points: None of the repertoires were sampled until the peak T cell response had passed. Within unmutated variant regions lay the reported targets of nearly half of spike-specific TCRs.

Combined were second doses at about 4 or about 12 weeks. This clone was observed a single time. The antigen is not known. The assay was immunoSEQ multiplex PCR, and TCRdb's table has in-frame clones only and misses some. Of about 170,000 clones in the sample, roughly 87% were seen once. The CDR3 length is 15 residues. Per the germline V gene, CDR1 is MNHEY and CDR2 is SVGEGT. The V segment lost 5 bases and the J segment 2 bases; nucleotides outside the gene matches: 3. This specimen was peripheral blood, taken 28 days after the second AZD1222 dose. This receptor was taken from an adult who received the AZD1222 COVID-19 vaccine. The chain employs TRBV6-2 or TRBV6-3 and TRBJ1-5, with TRBD1 identical over 10 bases. DNA of the CDR3: TGTGCCAGCAGTACCGGGACAGGGGGCAATCAGCCCCAGCATTTT. This encodes CASSTGTGGNQPQHF.